The entry below describes one T cell receptor beta chain. The data derive from a study of cytomegalovirus exposure and HLA in healthy donors. Whole-study context: The early release's HLA-typed donors yielded approximately 85 million unique TCRs.

The CDR3 is 12 residues long. Germline V lookup: CDR1 MDHEN, CDR2 SYDVKM. Trimming stripped 9 bases from V and 15 bases from J, with 22 bases between. The PCR was carried out with 60 Vbeta primers and 13 Jbeta primers. Clones were read by immunoSEQ multiplex PCR, and TCRdb kept only the in-frame ones, dropping some. The repertoire holds some 60,000 clones, about 80% seen once, with 3.9% in the top ten. The sequence was collected from a woman aged 40 to 50 in good health and CMV-seronegative. The sample consisted of PBMCs. The chain couples TRBV28 to TRBJ2-3; D is perhaps TRBD2 (6 bases). The CDR3 protein is CASHTVREPNYF. In DNA form, the CDR3 reads TGTGCCAGTCATACAGTTCGGGAGCCGAACTATTTT.